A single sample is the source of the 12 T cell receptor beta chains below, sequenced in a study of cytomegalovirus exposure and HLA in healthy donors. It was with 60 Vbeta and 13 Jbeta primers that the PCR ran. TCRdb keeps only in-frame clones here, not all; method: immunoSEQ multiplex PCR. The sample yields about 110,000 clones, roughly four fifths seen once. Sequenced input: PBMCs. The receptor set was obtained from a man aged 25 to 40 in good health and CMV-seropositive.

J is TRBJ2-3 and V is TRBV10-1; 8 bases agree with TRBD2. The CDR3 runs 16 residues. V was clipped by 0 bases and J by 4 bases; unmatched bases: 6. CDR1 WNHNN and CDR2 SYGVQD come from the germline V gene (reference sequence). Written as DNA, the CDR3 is TGCGCCAGCAGTGAGTCGGACGGGGGGGTGGCAGATACGCAGTATTTT. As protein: CASSESDGGVADTQYF.

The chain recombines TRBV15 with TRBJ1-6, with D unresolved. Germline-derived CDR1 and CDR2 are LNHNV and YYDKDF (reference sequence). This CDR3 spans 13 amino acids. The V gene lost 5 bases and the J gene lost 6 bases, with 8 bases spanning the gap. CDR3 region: CATSPRVNSPLHF. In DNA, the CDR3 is TGTGCCACCAGCCCAAGAGTTAATTCACCCCTCCACTTT.

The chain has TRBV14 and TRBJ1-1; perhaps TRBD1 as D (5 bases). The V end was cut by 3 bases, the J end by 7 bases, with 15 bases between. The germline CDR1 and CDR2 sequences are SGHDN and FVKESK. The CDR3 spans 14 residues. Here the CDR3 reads CASSQRYRSDEAFF. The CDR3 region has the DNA TGTGCCAGCAGCCAGCGCTACAGGTCGGATGAAGCTTTCTTT.

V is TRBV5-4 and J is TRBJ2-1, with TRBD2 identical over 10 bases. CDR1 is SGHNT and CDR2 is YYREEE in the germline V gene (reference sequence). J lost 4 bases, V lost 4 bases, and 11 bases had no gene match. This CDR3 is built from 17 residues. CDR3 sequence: CASSLTLLAGDYNEQFF. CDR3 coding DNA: TGTGCCAGCAGCCTAACGTTGCTAGCGGGGGATTACAATGAGCAGTTCTTC. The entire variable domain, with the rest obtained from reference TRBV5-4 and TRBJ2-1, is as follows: ETGVTQSPTHLIKTRGQQVTLRCSSQSGHNTVSWYQQALGQGPQFIFQYYREEENGRGNFPPRFSGLQFPNYSSELNVNALELDDSALYLCASSLTLLAGDYNEQFFGPGTRLTVL.

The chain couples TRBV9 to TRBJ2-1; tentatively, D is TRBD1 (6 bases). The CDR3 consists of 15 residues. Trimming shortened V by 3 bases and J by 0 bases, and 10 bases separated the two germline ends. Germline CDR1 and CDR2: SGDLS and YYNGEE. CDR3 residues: CASSAQGNSYNEQFF. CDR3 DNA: TGTGCCAGCAGCGCACAGGGAAACTCCTACAATGAGCAGTTCTTC. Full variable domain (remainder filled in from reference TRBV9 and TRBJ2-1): DSGVTQTPKHLITATGQRVTLRCSPRSGDLSVYWYQQSLDQGLQFLIQYYNGEERAKGNILERFSAQQFPDLHSELNLSSLELGDSALYFCASSAQGNSYNEQFFGPGTRLTVL.

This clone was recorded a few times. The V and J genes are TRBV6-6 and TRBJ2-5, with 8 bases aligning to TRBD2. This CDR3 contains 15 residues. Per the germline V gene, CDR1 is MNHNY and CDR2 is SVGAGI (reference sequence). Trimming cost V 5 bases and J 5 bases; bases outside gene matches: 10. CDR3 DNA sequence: TGTGCCAGCAGTCCCTCGGGAGGGCAAGGGGAGACCCAGTACTTC. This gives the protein CASSPSGGQGETQYF.

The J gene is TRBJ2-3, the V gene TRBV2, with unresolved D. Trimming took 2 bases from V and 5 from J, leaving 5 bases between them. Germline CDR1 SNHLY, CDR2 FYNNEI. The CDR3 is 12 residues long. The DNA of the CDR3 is TGTGCCAGCAGTGAATCTCGAGATACGCAGTATTTT. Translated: CASSESRDTQYF.

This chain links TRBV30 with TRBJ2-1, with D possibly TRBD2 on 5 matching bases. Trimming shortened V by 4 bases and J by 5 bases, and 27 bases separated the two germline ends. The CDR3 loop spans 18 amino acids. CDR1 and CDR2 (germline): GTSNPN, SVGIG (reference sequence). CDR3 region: CAWKPPFLASQVHNEQFF. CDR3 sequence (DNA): TGTGCCTGGAAGCCCCCCTTTTTGGCTAGCCAGGTTCACAATGAGCAGTTCTTC.

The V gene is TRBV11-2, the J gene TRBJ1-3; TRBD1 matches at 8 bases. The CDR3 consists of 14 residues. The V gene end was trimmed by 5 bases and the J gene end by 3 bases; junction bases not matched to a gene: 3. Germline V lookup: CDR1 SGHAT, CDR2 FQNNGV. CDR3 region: CASSQGQGGNTIYF. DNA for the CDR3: TGTGCCAGCAGCCAAGGACAGGGTGGAAACACCATATATTTT. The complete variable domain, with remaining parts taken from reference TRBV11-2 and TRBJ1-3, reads EAGVAQSPRYKIIEKRQSVAFWCNPISGHATLYWYQQILGQGPKLLIQFQNNGVVDDSQLPKDRFSAERLKGVDSTLKIQPAKLEDSAVYLCASSQGQGGNTIYFGEGSWLTVV.

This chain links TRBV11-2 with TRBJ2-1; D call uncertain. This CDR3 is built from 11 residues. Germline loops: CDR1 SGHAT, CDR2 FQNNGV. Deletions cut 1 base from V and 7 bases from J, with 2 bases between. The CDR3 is CASSLANEQFF. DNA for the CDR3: TGTGCCAGCAGCTTAGCTAATGAGCAGTTCTTC.

The DNA for the CDR3 is TGCGCCAGCAGCTTGGCCGTTTCATGGGGCGCAGTGCAGTACTTC. It yields the protein CASSLAVSWGAVQYF. This sequence joins TRBV5-1 and TRBJ2-7; D perhaps matches TRBD1 (5 bases). The ends were cut back, 0 bases at V and 9 bases at J, with 19 bases in the middle. The CDR3 spans 15 residues. Germline values: CDR1 SGHRS, CDR2 YFSETQ.

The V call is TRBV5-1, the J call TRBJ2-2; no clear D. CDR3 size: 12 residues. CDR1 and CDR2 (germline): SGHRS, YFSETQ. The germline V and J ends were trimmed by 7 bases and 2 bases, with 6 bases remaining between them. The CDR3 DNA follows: TGCGCCAGCCAACTAAACACCGGGGAGCTGTTTTTT. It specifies CASQLNTGELFF. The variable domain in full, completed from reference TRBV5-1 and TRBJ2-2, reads KAGVTQTPRYLIKTRGQQVTLSCSPISGHRSVSWYQQTPGQGLQFLFEYFSETQRNKGNFPGRFSGRQFSNSRSEMNVSTLELGDSALYLCASQLNTGELFFGEGSRLTVL.